A selection of T cell receptor beta chains follows, all from one sample in a study of cytomegalovirus exposure and HLA in healthy donors. Assay used: immunoSEQ multiplex PCR; TCRdb lists only in-frame clones, some missing. The sample lists 120,000 or so clones; 70% to 85% were seen once. Sequenced material: PBMCs. These receptors all come from a human donor in good health. The CDR3 runs from the conserved cysteine through the conserved F or W.

j_call v_call cdr3_aa
TRBJ2-7 TRBV7-5 CARSPRGRRGHEQYF
TRBJ2-1 TRBV11-2 CASSLGLAGGRYNEQFF
TRBJ2-5 TRBV7-6 CASSPPGTGPETQYF
TRBJ2-1 TRBV11-3 CASSYRGGSGGVDEQFF
TRBJ2-1 TRBV18 CASSPNRAEYNEQFF
TRBJ2-6 TRBV9 CASSAALLSGANVLTF
TRBJ1-2 TRBV18 CAAPRGPGSATNYGYTF
TRBJ2-1 TRBV7-2 CASSSDRGLYNEQFF
TRBJ1-3 TRBV9 CASSVAQGNTIYF
TRBJ1-5 TRBV6-6 CASSYPPGGEGQPQHF
TRBJ2-1 TRBV28 CASSLTDPGLAGDGLNEQFF
TRBJ2-5 TRBV5-4 CASSSGTGETQYF
TRBJ2-7 TRBV7-9 CASSLGGREQYF
TRBJ1-5 TRBV6-5 CASSPTESNQPQHF
TRBJ1-5 TRBV28 CASSSGAGAGDQPQHF
TRBJ1-1 TRBV7-6 CASSFSTPTEAFF
TRBJ2-6 TRBV5-4 CASSLDPAVVGANVLTF
TRBJ2-2 TRBV7-9 CASSGFYSAGELFF
TRBJ2-7 TRBV7-2 CASSLSPRLAGSYEQYF
TRBJ2-5 TRBV7-9 CSSSLVRVEGAQYF
TRBJ1-5 TRBV13 CASGTGNQPQHF
TRBJ1-1 TRBV6-1 CASTINRGDRVEAFF
TRBJ2-1 TRBV5-1 CASSTGLAGGPEQFF